This TCR beta chain stems from a study of T cell responses to AZD1222 COVID-19 vaccine. Notes on the study in general: The donors showed a predominance of white British ancestry and of females, with possible underestimation of clonal diversity. Per reports, nearly half of all spike-specific TCRs target regions that are unmutated in variants. Among vaccine-associated CD4 TCRs, coverage spanned spike, with dominance at 160-218 and 743-854. Only a handful of AZD1222 recipients, several in all, had baseline seropositivity.

The CDR3 consists of 14 residues. The germline V gene has CDR1 SEHNR and CDR2 FQNEAQ (reference sequence). V lost 1 base and J 4 bases, leaving 5 bases between the germline ends. In regard to this clone: Its target is unknown. The same CDR3 is also encoded by other DNA sequences in this sample.

Some clones are missing from TCRdb's copy, which holds only in-frame ones; the method was immunoSEQ multiplex PCR. The repertoire includes 150,000 to 180,000 clones, around nine tenths of them detected once, and under 20% sits in the top ten. This chain connects TRBV7-9 to TRBJ1-6; D gene uncertain. The source is an adult in good health. The sample here was peripheral blood, taken on day 0 of AZD1222 vaccination. CDR3: CASSLEQYNSPLHF. DNA for the CDR3: TGTGCCAGCAGCTTAGAACAATATAATTCACCCCTCCACTTT.